The 14 T cell receptor beta chains listed next were all sequenced from one sample in a study of OX40 agonist ivuxolimab in advanced cancers. Profiling relied on immunoSEQ multiplex PCR, and the TCRdb table lists in-frame clones only, not all of them. The sample consists of roughly 100,000 clones, approximately 95% of them appearing once. The material sequenced was CD4+ or CD8+ T cells sorted from blood, taken in a trial of the OX40 agonist ivuxolimab. These TCRs come from an adult with an advanced solid tumor such as melanoma, head and neck, liver or kidney cancer.

CDR3 residues: CASSLGLAGGRTDTQYF. DNA of the CDR3: TGTGCCAGCAGCCTCGGACTAGCGGGGGGGCGGACAGATACGCAGTATTTT. This chain connects TRBV7-3 to TRBJ2-3, with 15 bases aligning to TRBD2. The CDR3 runs 17 residues. In germline, CDR1 is SGHTA, CDR2 FQGTGA. The V gene end was trimmed by 5 bases and the J gene end by 3 bases; junction bases not matched to a gene: 6. The variable domain in full, with the rest retrieved from reference TRBV7-3 and TRBJ2-3, is GAGVSQTPSNKVTEKGKYVELRCDPISGHTALYWYRQSLGQGPEFLIYFQGTGAADDSGLPNDRFFAVRPEGSVSTLKIQRTERGDSAVYLCASSLGLAGGRTDTQYFGPGTRLTVL.

CDR3: CASTLTGGSKEKLFF. The CDR3, as DNA: TGTGCCAGTACCCTCACAGGGGGCAGTAAGGAAAAACTGTTTTTT. V and J are TRBV19 and TRBJ1-4, with 9 bases identical to TRBD1. The J segment lost 8 bases and the V segment lost 7 bases, leaving 11 bases of the junction unmatched. The germline gives CDR1 LNHDA, CDR2 SQIVND (reference sequence). The CDR3 has 15 amino acids.

This clone was detected once. The DNA of the CDR3 is TGTGCCACCTCAAGAGCGGCTAACTATGGCTACACCTTC. Translation: CATSRAANYGYTF. The chain carries TRBV27 and TRBJ1-2; D gene uncertain. CDR1 MNHEY and CDR2 SMNVEV come from the germline V gene (reference sequence). The CDR3 extends over 13 amino acids. The V and J ends lost 10 bases and 0 bases respectively, with 12 bases between them.

For this clone: One end of the junction varies from germline; a read error may be responsible. Additional DNA sequences in this sample encode the identical CDR3. J is TRBJ2-3 and V is TRBV4-3; 10 positions agree with TRBD2. The CDR3 loop spans 15 amino acids. CDR1 and CDR2 from the germline V gene are LGHNA and YSLEER. CDR3 DNA: TGCGCCAGCAGCCAAGGTGGACTAGCGGCAGATACACAGTATTTT. It translates to CASSQGGLAADTQYF.

This rearrangement joins TRBV28 to TRBJ1-2, with D hard to call. The length of the CDR3 is 15 residues. V lost 5 bases and J 1 base, leaving 14 bases between the germline ends. Germline loops: CDR1 MDHEN, CDR2 SYDVKM. CDR3 in amino acids: CASSPELKLNYGYTF. The CDR3 nucleotides are TGTGCCAGCAGTCCCGAGCTCAAGCTTAACTATGGCTACACCTTC.

The chain joins TRBV19 to TRBJ2-7, with no clear D. Trimming shortened V by 4 bases and J by 4 bases, and 11 bases separated the two germline ends. The germline V gene encodes CDR1 LNHDA and CDR2 SQIVND (reference sequence). CDR3 length: 13 residues. This CDR3 is CASSTVGEYEQYF. CDR3 coding DNA: TGTGCCAGTAGTACCGTAGGCGAGTACGAGCAGTACTTC.

The chain couples TRBV28 to TRBJ2-2, with TRBD2 as a possible D gene (5 bases). The germline CDR1 and CDR2 sequences are MDHEN and SYDVKM. The CDR3 extends over 18 amino acids. Trimming pared 1 base from V and 2 bases from J, leaving 17 bases between. CDR3 DNA: TGTGCCAGCAGTTTATCTATCGGGGTGGATCTCAACACCGGGGAGCTGTTTTTT. Translated: CASSLSIGVDLNTGELFF.

The chain joins TRBV11-2 to TRBJ2-7; D is unresolved. Trimming left V 5 bases short and J 4 bases short, with 12 bases between. This CDR3 region has 13 residues. Germline V gives CDR1 SGHAT, CDR2 FQNNGV. The CDR3 DNA is TGTGCCAGCAGCCGATCCCCTTCTTACGAGCAGTACTTC. Translating it yields CASSRSPSYEQYF.

This clone occurred once. CDR3 in amino acids: CASSPRTSGSLYEQYF. The CDR3 coding sequence is TGTGCCAGCAGCCCTAGGACTAGCGGGAGTCTCTACGAGCAGTACTTC. V and J are TRBV7-9 and TRBJ2-7; TRBD2 agrees at 13 bases. Per the germline V gene, CDR1 is SEHNR and CDR2 is FQNEAQ (reference sequence). The CDR3 totals 16 residues. Trimming removed 5 bases from V and 3 bases from J; junction bases left unmatched: 7.

J is TRBJ2-7 and V is TRBV19; TRBD1 agrees at 7 bases. The junction had 15 bases not matched to a gene; V was cut back by 7 bases and J by 6 bases. Germline V CDR1 and CDR2: LNHDA, SQIVND (reference sequence). The CDR3 spans 15 residues. The chain's CDR3 is CASTYTWDSPSEQYF. The CDR3 DNA reads TGTGCCAGTACCTATACCTGGGACAGCCCCAGCGAGCAGTACTTC.

This clone was seen once. The chain carries TRBV30 and TRBJ2-7, with D possibly TRBD2 on 5 matching bases. Trimming pared 1 base from V and 3 bases from J, leaving 13 bases between. Germline V gives CDR1 GTSNPN, CDR2 SVGIG (reference sequence). This CDR3 contains 14 residues. CDR3: CAWSAGSGLYEQYF. CDR3 nucleotides: TGTGCCTGGAGTGCGGGCAGCGGCCTCTACGAGCAGTACTTC.

The chain joins TRBV19 to TRBJ2-7; D may be TRBD1 (6 bases). Germline lookup yields CDR1 LNHDA and CDR2 SQIVND (reference sequence). V shed 11 bases and J shed 5 bases, with 16 bases lying between them. This CDR3 spans 12 amino acids. For the CDR3, the DNA is TGTGCCGCTAGAGGTGCAGGGGACGAGCAGTACTTC. Its translation: CAARGAGDEQYF.

This chain connects TRBV12-2 to TRBJ2-7; the DNA was not compared with TRBD1, the D call given in the table. TRBV12-2 is tagged as a pseudogene. The CDR3 is 15 amino acids. As DNA, the CDR3 is TGTGCAAGTCGCCCAAGACAGGGGAGCTCCTACGAGCAGTACTTC. This sequence encodes CASRPRQGSSYEQYF.

This clone was seen once. The gene calls are TRBV7-2 and TRBJ1-6; perhaps TRBD1 as D (5 bases). The germline V gene has CDR1 SGHTA and CDR2 FQGNSA. The CDR3 has 16 amino acids. V was pared by 4 bases and J by 7 bases, with 17 bases between. Here the CDR3 reads CASSSTGVGLNSPLHF. The DNA for the CDR3 is TGTGCCAGCAGCTCCACGGGGGTGGGCTTAAATTCACCCCTCCACTTT.